The following is a TCR beta chain sequence with its context. Its antigen is unidentified. Sequencing used immunoSEQ multiplex PCR; TCRdb keeps in-frame clones, though not all of them. The data show more than 150,000 clones, around 90% seen once. This specimen belongs to a study of T cell responses to AZD1222 COVID-19 vaccine. General study findings and limits: The peak T cell response came first, and repertoires were sampled only after it. Receipt of two AZD1222 doses was followed by a rise in Spike-specific TCR breadth and depth.

V was trimmed by 1 base and J by 8 bases, leaving 14 bases between them. Germline loops: CDR1 SEHNR, CDR2 FQNEAQ (reference sequence). The CDR3 loop spans 15 amino acids. The sequence derives from an adult in good health. The specimen comprised peripheral blood, sampled on day 0 of AZD1222 vaccination. The chain employs TRBV7-9 and TRBJ1-4, with no clear D. CDR3 region: CASSLGSGRLEKLFF. DNA for the CDR3: TGTGCCAGCAGCTTAGGTTCCGGACGATTAGAAAAACTGTTTTTT.